This T cell receptor beta chain was found in a study of beta chain features in type 1 diabetes. General study points: Naive, central memory and Treg TCRB repertoires seemed to resemble each other more closely in patients than they did in healthy donors. Shorter TCRB CDR3s, moderately but significantly so, were found in Type 1 diabetes patients in all four CD4+ subsets.

The whole isolated RNA underwent reverse transcription, so sequencing captured expressed TCRB transcripts. Assay: immunoSEQ multiplex PCR; the TCRdb copy retains only in-frame clones and omits some. In the table there are some 270,000 clones, approximately 11% of which are singletons. In regard to this clone: Its antigen is currently unknown.

With 2 bases removed from V and 9 bases from J, the gap between germline ends came to 13 bases. This CDR3 comprises 13 residues. Germline V gene lookup returns CDR1 KGHSH and CDR2 LQKENI. Sorted populations were all over 95% pure. The chain is built from TRBV18 and TRBJ1-1; the D gene is possibly TRBD1 (5 bases). Sequencing used naive CD4+ T cells from blood. This receptor was obtained from a man aged 25 to 45 with type 1 diabetes. The CDR3 DNA reads as TGTGCCAGCTCACCAGGGGCGACTCCAAAAGCTTTCTTT. Protein sequence: CASSPGATPKAFF. Full variable domain (outside the CDR3, taken from reference TRBV18 and TRBJ1-1): NAGVMQNPRHLVRRRGQEARLRCSPMKGHSHVYWYRQLPEEGLKFMVYLQKENIIDESGMPKERFSAEFPKEGPSILRIQQVVRGDSAAYFCASSPGATPKAFFGQGTRLTVV.